The clone carrying this TCR beta chain was seen only a few times. The antigen is unknown. This CDR3 is 15 amino acids long. These data come from a study of CD8 T cells in ankylosing spondylitis. Study conclusions and caveats: The clones that were linked to disease were reported to be significantly enriched in matched synovial fluid samples from ankylosing spondylitis patients.

By quantitative 5'-RACE with molecular barcodes, the TCR beta libraries were made. Via MiXCR, TCRdb re-called the 5' RACE reads, giving one row per CDR3 protein. The profile shows 150,000 to 200,000 distinct CDR3 sequences, about 16% of them singletons. The receptor was derived from a male donor with ankylosing spondylitis or in good health (not recorded which). The rearrangement uses TRBV21-1 and TRBJ2-5; the table's TRBD1 call for D was not verified on the DNA. TRBV21-1 is a known pseudogene. Input material: blood, either unsorted or a sorted T cell fraction (not recorded which). CDR3 sequence reads: CASSKGDRVRETQYF. The CDR3 DNA follows: TGTGCCAGCAGCAAAGGGGACAGGGTCCGGGAGACCCAGTACTTC.